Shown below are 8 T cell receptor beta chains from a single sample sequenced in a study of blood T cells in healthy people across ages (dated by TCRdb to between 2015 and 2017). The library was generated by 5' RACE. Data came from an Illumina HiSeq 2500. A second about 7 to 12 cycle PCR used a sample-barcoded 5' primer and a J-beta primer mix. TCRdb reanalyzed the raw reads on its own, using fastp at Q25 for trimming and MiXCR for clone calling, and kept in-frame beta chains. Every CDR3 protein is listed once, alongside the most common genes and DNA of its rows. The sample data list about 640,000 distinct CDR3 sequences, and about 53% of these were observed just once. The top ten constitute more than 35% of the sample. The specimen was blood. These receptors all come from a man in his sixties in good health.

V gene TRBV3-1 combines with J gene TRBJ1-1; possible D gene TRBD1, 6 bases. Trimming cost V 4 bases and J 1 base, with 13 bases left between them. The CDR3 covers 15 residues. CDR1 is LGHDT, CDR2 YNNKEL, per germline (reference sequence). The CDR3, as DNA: TGTGCCAGCAGCCTCCGTAGACAGGCGAACACTGAAGCTTTCTTT. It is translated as CASSLRRQANTEAFF. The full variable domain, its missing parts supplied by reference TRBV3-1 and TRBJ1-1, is DTAVSQTPKYLVTQMGNDKSIKCEQNLGHDTMYWYKQDSKKFLKIMFSYNNKELIINETVPNRFSPKSPDKAHLNLHINSLELGDSAVYFCASSLRRQANTEAFFGQGTRLTVV.

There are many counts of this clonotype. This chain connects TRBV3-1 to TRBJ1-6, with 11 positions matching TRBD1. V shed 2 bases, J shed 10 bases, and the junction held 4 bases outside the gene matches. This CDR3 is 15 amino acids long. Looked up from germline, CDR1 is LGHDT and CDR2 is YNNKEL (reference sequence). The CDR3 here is CASSQTGTGGSPLHF. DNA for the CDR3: TGTGCCAGCAGCCAAACCGGGACAGGGGGGTCACCCCTCCACTTT.

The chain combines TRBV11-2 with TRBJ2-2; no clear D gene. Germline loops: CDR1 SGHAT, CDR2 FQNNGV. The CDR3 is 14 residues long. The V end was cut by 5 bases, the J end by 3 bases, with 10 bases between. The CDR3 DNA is TGTGCCAGCAGCACCAGTTTAGACACCGGGGAGCTGTTTTTT. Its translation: CASSTSLDTGELFF.

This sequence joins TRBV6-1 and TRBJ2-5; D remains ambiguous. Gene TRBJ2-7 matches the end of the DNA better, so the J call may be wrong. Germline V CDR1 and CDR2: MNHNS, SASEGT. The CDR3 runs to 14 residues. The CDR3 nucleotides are TGTGCCACCATAAGCCGGGCCCCCCTCGGCGAGCAGTACTTC. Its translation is CATISRAPLGEQYF.

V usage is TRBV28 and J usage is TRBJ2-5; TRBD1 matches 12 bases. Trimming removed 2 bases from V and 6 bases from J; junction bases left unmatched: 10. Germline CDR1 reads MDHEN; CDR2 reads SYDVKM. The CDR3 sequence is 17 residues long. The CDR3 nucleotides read TGTGCCAGCAGTTTACCCATTGGGACAGGGGGCAGGCAGACCCAGTACTTC. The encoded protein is CASSLPIGTGGRQTQYF.

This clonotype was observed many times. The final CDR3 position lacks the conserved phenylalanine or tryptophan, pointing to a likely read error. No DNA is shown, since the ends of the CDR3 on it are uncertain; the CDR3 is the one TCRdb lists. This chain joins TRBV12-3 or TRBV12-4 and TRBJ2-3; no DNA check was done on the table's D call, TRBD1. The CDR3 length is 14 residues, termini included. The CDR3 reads CASSFGGAGDMEYS.

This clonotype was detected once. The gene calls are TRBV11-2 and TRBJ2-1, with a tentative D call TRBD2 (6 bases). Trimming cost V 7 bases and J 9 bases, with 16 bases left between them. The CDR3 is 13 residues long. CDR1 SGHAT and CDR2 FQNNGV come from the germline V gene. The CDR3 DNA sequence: TGTGCCAGCACCCAGACTAGTTTTAGTGAGCAGTTCTTC. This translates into CASTQTSFSEQFF.

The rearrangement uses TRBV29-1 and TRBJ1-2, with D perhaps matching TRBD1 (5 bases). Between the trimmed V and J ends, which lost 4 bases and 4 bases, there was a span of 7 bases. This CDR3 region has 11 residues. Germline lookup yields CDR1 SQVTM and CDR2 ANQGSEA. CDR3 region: CSVGQIYGYTF. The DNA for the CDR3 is TGCAGCGTTGGACAGATCTATGGCTACACCTTC.